This record looks at one TCR beta chain sequence and its context. Its antigen is unknown. The repertoire was sequenced with immunoSEQ multiplex PCR; TCRdb's copy has only in-frame clones and lacks some. The sample carries millions of clones, about 93% recorded once. The record originates from a study of shared clonotypes between healthy human individuals. About the research overall: Per-donor plates numbered three CD4 naive, three CD4 memory, two CD8 naive and one CD8 memory.

Naive CD8 isolation took CD45RO-negative cells positively selected for CCR7 and excluded terminally differentiated effector memory CD45RA+ cells. Adult donors, all healthy and HIV-negative, had no recent acute infections or vaccinations. Caucasian adults living in Nashville, Tennessee, provided all samples. V was shortened by 7 bases and J by 8 bases, with 16 bases between the two germline ends. CDR1 is MNHEY, CDR2 SMNVEV, per germline (reference sequence). The CDR3 has 13 residues. Study-level results: Researchers found naive subsets generally carried larger estimated richness than memory subsets.

The specimen sequenced was naive CD8+ T cells from PBMCs. The chain joins TRBV27 to TRBJ2-3; a possible D gene is TRBD1 (6 bases). The receptor's source is a man between 18 and 29 years old in good health. Some clones in this sample may be carry-over from other donors' samples. The CDR3 region is CASNPQGISTQYF. The CDR3 bases are TGTGCCAGCAACCCGCAGGGGATTTCTACGCAGTATTTT.